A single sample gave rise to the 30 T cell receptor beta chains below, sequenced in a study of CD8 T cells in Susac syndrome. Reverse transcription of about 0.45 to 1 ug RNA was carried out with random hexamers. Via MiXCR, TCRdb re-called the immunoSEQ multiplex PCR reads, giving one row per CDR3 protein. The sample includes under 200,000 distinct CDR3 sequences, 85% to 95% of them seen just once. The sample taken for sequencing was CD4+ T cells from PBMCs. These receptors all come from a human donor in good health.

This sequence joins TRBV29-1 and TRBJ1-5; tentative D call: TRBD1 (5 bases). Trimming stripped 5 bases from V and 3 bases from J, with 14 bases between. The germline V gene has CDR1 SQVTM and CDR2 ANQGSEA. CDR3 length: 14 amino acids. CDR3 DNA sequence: TGCAGCGTTCTGGTCCAGGGAGACAATCAGCCCCAGCATTTT. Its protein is CSVLVQGDNQPQHF.

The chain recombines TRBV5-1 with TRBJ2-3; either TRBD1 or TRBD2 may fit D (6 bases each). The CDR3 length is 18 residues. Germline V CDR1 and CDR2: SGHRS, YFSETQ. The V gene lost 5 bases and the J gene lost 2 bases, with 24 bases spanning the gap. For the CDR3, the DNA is TGCGCCAGCAGAGTCGGTGGGGGGCCACTACTCTACACAGATACGCAGTATTTT. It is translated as CASRVGGGPLLYTDTQYF.

The CDR3 loop is CASSEQGLGQFF. CDR3 nucleotides: TGTGCCAGCAGCGAACAGGGGTTAGGGCAGTTCTTC. The gene calls are TRBV9 and TRBJ2-1, with 7 bases aligning to TRBD1. Germline loops: CDR1 SGDLS, CDR2 YYNGEE. The CDR3 contains 12 residues. The J segment lost 12 bases and the V segment lost 3 bases, leaving 6 bases of the junction unmatched.

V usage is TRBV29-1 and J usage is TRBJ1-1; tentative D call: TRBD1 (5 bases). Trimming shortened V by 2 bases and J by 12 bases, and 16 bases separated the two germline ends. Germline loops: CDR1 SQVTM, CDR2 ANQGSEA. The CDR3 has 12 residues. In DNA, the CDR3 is TGCAGCGTTGAAAACGAGCAGGGAATGTCTTTCTTT. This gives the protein CSVENEQGMSFF.

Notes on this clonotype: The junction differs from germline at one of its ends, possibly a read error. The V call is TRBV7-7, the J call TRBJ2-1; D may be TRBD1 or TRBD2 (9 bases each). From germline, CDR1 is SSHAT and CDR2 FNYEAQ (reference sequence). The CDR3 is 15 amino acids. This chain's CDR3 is CASSPASGTGNEQFF. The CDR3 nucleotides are TGTGCTAGCAGCCCCGCTAGCGGGACAGGGAATGAGCAGTTCTTC.

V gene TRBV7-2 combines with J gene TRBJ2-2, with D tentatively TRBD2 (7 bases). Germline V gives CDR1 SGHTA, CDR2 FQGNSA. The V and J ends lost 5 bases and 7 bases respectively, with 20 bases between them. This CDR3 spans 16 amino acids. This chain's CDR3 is CASSPRRGGSIGELFF. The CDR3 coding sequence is TGTGCCAGCAGCCCTAGGAGGGGGGGATCGATCGGGGAGCTGTTTTTT.

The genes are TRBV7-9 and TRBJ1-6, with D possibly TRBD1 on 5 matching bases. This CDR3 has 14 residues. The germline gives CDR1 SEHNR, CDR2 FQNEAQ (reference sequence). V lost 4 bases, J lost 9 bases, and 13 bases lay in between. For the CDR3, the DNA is TGTGCCAGCAGCTCCCCGGGGCTGGGTTCACCCCTCCACTTT. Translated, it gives CASSSPGLGSPLHF.

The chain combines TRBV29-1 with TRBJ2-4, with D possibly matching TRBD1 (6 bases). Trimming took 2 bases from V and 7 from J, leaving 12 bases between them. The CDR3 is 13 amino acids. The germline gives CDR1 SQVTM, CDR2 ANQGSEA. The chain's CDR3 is CSVESQGHNIQYF. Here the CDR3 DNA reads TGCAGCGTTGAATCCCAGGGACATAACATTCAGTACTTC.

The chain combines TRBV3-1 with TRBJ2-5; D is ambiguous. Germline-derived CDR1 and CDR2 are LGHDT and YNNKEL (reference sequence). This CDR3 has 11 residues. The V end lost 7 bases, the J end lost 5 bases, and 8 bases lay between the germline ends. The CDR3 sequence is CASTLKETQYF. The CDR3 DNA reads TGTGCCAGCACCCTAAAGGAGACCCAGTACTTC.

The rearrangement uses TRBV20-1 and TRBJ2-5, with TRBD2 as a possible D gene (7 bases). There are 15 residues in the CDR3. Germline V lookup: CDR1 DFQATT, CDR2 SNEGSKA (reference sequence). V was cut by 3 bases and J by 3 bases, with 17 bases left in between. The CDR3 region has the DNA TGCAGTGCTAGGTCCTGGCGGGGGCGGAAAGAGACCCAGTACTTC. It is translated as CSARSWRGRKETQYF.

DNA of the CDR3: TGTGCCAGCAGCGTAGTGGATGATGATGGCTACACCTTC. This gives the protein CASSVVDDDGYTF. The genes are TRBV9 and TRBJ1-2; D uncertain. Between the trimmed V and J ends, which lost 0 bases and 6 bases, there was a span of 9 bases. The germline gives CDR1 SGDLS, CDR2 YYNGEE. The CDR3 runs 13 residues.

The CDR3 nucleotides are TGTGCCAGCAGCCAAGAGGCGTCCAGGGGCCCCAATTCACCCCTCCACTTT. It yields the protein CASSQEASRGPNSPLHF. The chain employs TRBV3-1 and TRBJ1-6, with D possibly matching TRBD1 (6 bases). This CDR3 has 17 residues. Germline V gene lookup returns CDR1 LGHDT and CDR2 YNNKEL (reference sequence). Between the trimmed V and J ends, which lost 0 bases and 7 bases, there was a span of 16 bases.

The chain's CDR3 is CASSFTSRPGEQYV. DNA for the CDR3: TGTGCCAGCAGCTTTACTAGTAGGCCGGGCGAGCAGTACGTC. The gene calls are TRBV7-9 and TRBJ2-7, with D maybe TRBD2 (5 bases). Between the trimmed V and J ends, which lost 3 bases and 6 bases, there was a span of 15 bases. The CDR3 is made up of 14 amino acids. Germline V gives CDR1 SEHNR, CDR2 FQNEAQ (reference sequence).

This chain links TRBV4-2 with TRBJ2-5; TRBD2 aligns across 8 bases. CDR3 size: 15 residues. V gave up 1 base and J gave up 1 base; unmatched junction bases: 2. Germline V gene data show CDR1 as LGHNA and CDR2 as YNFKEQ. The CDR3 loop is CASSQGLATQETQYF. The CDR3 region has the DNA TGTGCCAGCAGCCAAGGACTAGCGACCCAAGAGACCCAGTACTTC.

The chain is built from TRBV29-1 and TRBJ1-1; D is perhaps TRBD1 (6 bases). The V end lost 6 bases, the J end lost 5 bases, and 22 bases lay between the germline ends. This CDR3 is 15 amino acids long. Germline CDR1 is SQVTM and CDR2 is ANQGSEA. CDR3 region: CSVVLGGGKGTEAFF. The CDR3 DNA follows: TGCAGCGTGGTATTGGGAGGGGGGAAGGGGACTGAAGCTTTCTTT.

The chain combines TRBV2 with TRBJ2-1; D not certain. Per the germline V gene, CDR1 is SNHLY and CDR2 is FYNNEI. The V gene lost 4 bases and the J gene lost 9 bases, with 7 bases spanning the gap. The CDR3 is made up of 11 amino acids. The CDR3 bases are TGTGCCAGCAGTGGGGCTCCTGAGCAGTTCTTC. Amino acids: CASSGAPEQFF. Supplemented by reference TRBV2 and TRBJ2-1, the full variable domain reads EPEVTQTPSHQVTQMGQEVILRCVPISNHLYFYWYRQILGQKVEFLVSFYNNEISEKSEIFDDQFSVERPDGSNFTLKIRSTKLEDSAMYFCASSGAPEQFFGPGTRLTVL.

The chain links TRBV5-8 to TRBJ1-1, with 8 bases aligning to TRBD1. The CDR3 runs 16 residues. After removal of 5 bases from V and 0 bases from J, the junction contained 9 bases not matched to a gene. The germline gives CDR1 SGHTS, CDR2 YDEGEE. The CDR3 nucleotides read TGTGCCAGCAGACACCGGGACAGGAACATGAACACTGAAGCTTTCTTT. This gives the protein CASRHRDRNMNTEAFF. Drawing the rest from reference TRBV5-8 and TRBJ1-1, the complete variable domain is EAGVTQSPTHLIKTRGQQATLRCSPISGHTSVYWYQQALGLGLQFLLWYDEGEERNRGNFPPRFSGRQFPNYSSELNVNALELEDSALYLCASRHRDRNMNTEAFFGQGTRLTVV.

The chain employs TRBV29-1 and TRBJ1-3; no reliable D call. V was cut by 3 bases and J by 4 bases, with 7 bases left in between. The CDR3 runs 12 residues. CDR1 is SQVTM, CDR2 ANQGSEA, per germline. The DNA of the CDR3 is TGCAGCGTTGACGGGGTCGGAAACACCATATATTTT. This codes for CSVDGVGNTIYF.

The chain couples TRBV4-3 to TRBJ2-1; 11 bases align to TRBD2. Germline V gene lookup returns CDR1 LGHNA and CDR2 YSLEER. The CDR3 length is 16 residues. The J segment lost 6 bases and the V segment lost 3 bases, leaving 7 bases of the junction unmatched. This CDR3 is CASSQALAGASNEQFF. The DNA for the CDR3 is TGCGCCAGCAGCCAGGCACTAGCGGGGGCTTCCAATGAGCAGTTCTTC.

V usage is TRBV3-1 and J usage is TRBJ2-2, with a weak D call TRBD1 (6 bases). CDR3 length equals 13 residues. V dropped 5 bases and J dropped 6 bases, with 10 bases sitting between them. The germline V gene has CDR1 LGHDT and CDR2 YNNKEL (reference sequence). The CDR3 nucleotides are TGTGCCAGCAGCTTACAGGGTGCCGGGGAGCTGTTTTTT. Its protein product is CASSLQGAGELFF.

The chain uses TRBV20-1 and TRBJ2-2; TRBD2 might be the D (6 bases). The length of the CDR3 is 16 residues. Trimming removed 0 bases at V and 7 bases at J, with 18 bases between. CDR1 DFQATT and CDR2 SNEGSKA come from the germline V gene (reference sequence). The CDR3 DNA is TGCAGTGCTAGAGATCACGGGACTCCCCGAGTCGGGGAGCTGTTTTTT. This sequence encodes CSARDHGTPRVGELFF.

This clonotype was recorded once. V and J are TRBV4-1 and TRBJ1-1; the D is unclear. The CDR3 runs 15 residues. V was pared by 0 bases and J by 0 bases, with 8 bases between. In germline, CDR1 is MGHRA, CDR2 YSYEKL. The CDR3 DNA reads TGCGCCAGCAGCCAAGAGGGAAAAATGAACACTGAAGCTTTCTTT. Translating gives CASSQEGKMNTEAFF.

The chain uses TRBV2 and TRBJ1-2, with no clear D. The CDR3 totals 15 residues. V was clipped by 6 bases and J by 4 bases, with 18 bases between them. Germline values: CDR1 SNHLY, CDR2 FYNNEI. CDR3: CASSLRLAAFYGYTF. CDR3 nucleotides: TGTGCCAGCAGCCTTAGACTGGCAGCGTTCTATGGCTACACCTTC.

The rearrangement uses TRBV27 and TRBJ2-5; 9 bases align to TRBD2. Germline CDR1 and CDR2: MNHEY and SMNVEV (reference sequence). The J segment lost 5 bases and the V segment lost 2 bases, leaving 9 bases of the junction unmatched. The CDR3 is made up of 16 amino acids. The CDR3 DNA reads TGTGCCAGCAGTTTAAGCGGGAGGATGAGGGAGGAGACCCAGTACTTC. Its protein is CASSLSGRMREETQYF.

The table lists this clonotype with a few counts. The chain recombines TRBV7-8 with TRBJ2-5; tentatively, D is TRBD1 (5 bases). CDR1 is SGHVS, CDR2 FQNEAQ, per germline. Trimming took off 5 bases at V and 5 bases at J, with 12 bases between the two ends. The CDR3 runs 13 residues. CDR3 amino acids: CASSKGRWETQYF. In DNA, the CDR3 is TGTGCCAGCAGCAAGGGGCGTTGGGAGACCCAGTACTTC. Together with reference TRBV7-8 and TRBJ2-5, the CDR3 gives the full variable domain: GAGVSQSPRYKVAKRGQDVALRCDPISGHVSLFWYQQALGQGPEFLTYFQNEAQLDKSGLPSDRFFAERPEGSVSTLKIQRTQQEDSAVYLCASSKGRWETQYFGPGTRLLVL.

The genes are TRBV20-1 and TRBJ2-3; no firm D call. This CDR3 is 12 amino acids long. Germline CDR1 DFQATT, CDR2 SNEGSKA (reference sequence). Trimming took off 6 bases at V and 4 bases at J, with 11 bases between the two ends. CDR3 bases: TGCAGTGCCCCCCCTAAAGCAGATACGCAGTATTTT. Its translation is CSAPPKADTQYF.

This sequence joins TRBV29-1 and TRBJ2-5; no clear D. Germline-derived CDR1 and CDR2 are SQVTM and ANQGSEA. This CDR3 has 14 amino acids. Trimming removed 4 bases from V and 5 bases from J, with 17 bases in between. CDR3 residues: CSVGRSGVGETQYF. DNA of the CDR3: TGCAGCGTTGGTCGGTCTGGGGTGGGGGAGACCCAGTACTTC. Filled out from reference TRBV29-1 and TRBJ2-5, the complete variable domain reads SAVISQKPSRDICQRGTSLTIQCQVDSQVTMMFWYRQQPGQSLTLIATANQGSEATYESGFVIDKFPISRPNLTFSTLTVSNMSPEDSSIYLCSVGRSGVGETQYFGPGTRLLVL.

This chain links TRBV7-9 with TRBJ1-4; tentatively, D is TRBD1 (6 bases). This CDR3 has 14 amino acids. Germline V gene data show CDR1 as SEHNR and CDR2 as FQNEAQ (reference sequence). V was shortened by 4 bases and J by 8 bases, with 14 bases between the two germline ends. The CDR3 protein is CASSSTGRDEKLFF. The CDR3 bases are TGTGCCAGCAGCTCTACAGGGAGGGACGAAAAACTGTTTTTT.

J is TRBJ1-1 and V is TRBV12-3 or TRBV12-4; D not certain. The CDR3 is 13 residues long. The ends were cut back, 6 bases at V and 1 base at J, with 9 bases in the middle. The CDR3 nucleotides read TGTGCCAGCAGCCAAACTGAGAACACTGAAGCTTTCTTT. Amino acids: CASSQTENTEAFF.

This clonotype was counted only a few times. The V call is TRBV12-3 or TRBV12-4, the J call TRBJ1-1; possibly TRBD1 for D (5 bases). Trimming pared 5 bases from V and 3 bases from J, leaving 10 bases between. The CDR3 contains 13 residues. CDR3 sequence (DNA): TGTGCCAGCAGTCCAGGGTTGGACACTGAAGCTTTCTTT. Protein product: CASSPGLDTEAFF.